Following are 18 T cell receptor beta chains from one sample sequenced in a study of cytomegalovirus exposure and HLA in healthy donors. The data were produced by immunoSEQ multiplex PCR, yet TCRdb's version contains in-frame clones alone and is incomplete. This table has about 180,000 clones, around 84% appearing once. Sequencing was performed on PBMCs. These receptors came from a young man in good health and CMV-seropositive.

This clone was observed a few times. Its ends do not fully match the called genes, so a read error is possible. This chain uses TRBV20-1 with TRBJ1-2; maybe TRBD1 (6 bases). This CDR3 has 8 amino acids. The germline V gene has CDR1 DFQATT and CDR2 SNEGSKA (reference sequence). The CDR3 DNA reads TGCAGCTCACCCGGGACAAACTTC. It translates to CSSPGTNF.

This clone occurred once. The CDR3 here is CASSLGASVGNEQFF. The CDR3 region has the DNA TGTGCCAGCAGCTTAGGTGCTAGCGTGGGGAATGAGCAGTTCTTC. The chain joins TRBV7-8 to TRBJ2-1, with D tentatively TRBD2 (6 bases). Per germline, CDR1 SGHVS and CDR2 FQNEAQ. V was pared by 1 base and J by 7 bases, with 14 bases between. This CDR3 spans 15 amino acids.

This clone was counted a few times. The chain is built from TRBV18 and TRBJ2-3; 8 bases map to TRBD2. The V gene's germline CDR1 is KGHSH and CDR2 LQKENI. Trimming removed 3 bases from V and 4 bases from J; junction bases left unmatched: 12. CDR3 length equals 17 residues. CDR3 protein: CASSPLKLRGVADTQYF. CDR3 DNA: TGTGCCAGCTCACCCCTAAAGTTGCGGGGGGTCGCAGATACGCAGTATTTT.

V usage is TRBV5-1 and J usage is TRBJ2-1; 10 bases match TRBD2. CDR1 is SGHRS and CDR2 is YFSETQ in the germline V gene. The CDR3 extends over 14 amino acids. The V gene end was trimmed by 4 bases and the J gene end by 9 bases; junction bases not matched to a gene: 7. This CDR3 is CASSPAGGPGEQFF. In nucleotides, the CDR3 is TGCGCCAGCAGCCCAGCGGGGGGGCCGGGTGAGCAGTTCTTC.

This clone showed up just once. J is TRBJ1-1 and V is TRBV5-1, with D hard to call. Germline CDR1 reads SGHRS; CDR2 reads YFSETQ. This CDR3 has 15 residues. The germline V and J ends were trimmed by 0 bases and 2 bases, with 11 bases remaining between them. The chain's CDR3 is CASSLGAGTNTEAFF. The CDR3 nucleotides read TGCGCCAGCAGCTTGGGTGCGGGTACTAACACTGAAGCTTTCTTT.

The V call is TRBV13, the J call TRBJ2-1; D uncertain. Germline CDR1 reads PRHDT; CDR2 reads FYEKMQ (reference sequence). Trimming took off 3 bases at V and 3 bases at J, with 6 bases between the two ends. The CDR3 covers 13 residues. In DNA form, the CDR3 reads TGTGCCAGCAGCTTCTCAGACTACAATGAGCAGTTCTTC. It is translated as CASSFSDYNEQFF.

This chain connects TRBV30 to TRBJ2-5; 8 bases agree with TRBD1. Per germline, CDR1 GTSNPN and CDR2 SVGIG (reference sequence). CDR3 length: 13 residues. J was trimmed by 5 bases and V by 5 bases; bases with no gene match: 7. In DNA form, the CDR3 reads TGTGCCTGGGGCAGGGGGCGGGTGGAGACCCAGTACTTC. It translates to CAWGRGRVETQYF.

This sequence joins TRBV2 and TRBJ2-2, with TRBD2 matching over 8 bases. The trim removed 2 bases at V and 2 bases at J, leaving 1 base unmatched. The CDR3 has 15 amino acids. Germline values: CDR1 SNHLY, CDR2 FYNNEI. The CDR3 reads CASSERGGNTGELFF. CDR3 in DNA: TGTGCCAGCAGTGAACGGGGGGGAAACACCGGGGAGCTGTTTTTT.

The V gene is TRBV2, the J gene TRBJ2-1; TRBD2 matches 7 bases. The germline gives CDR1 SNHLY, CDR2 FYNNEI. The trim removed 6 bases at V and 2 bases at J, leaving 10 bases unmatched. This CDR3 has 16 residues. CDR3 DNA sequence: TGTGCCAGCAGGCCGCGAGGCGGGAGCCCCTACAATGAGCAGTTCTTC. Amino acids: CASRPRGGSPYNEQFF.

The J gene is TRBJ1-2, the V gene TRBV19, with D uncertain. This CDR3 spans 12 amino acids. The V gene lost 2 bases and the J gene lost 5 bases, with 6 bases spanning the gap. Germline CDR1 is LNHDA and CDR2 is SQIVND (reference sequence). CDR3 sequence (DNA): TGTGCCAGTAGTATAAGCCGATATGGCTACACCTTC. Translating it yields CASSISRYGYTF. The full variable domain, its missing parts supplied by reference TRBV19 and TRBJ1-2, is DGGITQSPKYLFRKEGQNVTLSCEQNLNHDAMYWYRQDPGQGLRLIYYSQIVNDFQKGDIAEGYSVSREKKESFPLTVTSAQKNPTAFYLCASSISRYGYTFGSGTRLTVV.

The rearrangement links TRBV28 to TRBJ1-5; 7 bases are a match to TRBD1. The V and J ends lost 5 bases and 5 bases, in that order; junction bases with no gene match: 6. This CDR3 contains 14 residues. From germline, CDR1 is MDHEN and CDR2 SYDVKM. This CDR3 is CASSPGQEYQPQHF. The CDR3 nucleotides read TGTGCCAGCAGTCCAGGACAGGAGTATCAGCCCCAGCATTTT.

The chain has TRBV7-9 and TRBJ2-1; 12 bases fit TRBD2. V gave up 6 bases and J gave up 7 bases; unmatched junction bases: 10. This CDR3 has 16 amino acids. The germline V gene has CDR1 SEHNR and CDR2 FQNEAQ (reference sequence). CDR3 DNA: TGTGCCAGCAGGCCCCCCCTAGCGGGAGGGTTGAATGAGCAGTTCTTC. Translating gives CASRPPLAGGLNEQFF.

The CDR3 sequence is CAWSLGANQPQHF. The DNA for the CDR3 is TGTGCCTGGAGTTTAGGGGCCAATCAGCCCCAGCATTTT. The chain links TRBV30 to TRBJ1-5; maybe TRBD1 (5 bases). The CDR3 runs 13 residues. Deletions cut 2 bases from V and 3 bases from J, with 8 bases between. CDR1 is GTSNPN and CDR2 is SVGIG in the germline V gene (reference sequence).

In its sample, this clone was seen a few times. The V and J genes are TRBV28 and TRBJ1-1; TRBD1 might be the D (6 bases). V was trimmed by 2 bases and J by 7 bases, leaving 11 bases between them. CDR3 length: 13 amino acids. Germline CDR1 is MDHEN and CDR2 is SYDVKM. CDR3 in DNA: TGTGCCAGCAGTTTAGGACAGCCCCGTGAAGCTTTCTTT. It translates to CASSLGQPREAFF.

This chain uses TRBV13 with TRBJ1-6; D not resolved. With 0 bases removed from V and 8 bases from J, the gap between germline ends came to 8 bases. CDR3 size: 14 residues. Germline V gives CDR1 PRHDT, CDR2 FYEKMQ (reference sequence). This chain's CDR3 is CASSLGLEDSPLHF. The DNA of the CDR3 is TGTGCCAGCAGCTTAGGCTTAGAGGATTCACCCCTCCACTTT.

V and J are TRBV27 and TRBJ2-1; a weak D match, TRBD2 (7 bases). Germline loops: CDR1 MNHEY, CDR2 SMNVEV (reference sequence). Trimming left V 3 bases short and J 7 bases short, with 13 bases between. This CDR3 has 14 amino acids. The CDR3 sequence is CASSFRGAGNEQFF. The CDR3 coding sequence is TGTGCCAGCAGTTTTCGGGGGGCGGGGAATGAGCAGTTCTTC.

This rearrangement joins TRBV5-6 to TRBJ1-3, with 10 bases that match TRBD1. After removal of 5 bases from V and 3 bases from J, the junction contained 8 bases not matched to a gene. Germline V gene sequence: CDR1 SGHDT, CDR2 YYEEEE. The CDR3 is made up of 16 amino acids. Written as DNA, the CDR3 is TGTGCCAGCAGATCTACCGGGACAGGGGTTGGAAACACCATATATTTT. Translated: CASRSTGTGVGNTIYF.

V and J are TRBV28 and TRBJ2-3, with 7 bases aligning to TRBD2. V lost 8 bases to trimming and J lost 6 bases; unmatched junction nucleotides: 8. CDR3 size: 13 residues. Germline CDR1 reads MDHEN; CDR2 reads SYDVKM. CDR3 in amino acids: CASSGGGDDTQYF. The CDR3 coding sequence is TGTGCCAGCTCCGGTGGGGGGGACGATACGCAGTATTTT.